These 24 T cell receptor beta chains were sequenced from one sample in a study of shared clonotypes between healthy human individuals. Clones were sequenced by immunoSEQ multiplex PCR, and TCRdb holds only the in-frame ones, with some missing. Among 300,000 or so clones, approximately 74% were seen once, and the ten largest hold about 9.4%. Sequenced sample: memory CD4+ T cells sorted from blood. Subset denoted: CD45RA-negative fraction. The source is a young man in good health.

This sequence joins TRBV7-9 and TRBJ1-4; D ambiguous. Germline V gives CDR1 SEHNR, CDR2 FQNEAQ (reference sequence). The germline V and J ends were trimmed by 3 bases and 11 bases, with 13 bases remaining between them. This CDR3 has 13 residues. CDR3 sequence reads: CASSLVGAFKLFF. In DNA form, the CDR3 reads TGTGCCAGCAGCTTGGTGGGAGCTTTTAAACTGTTTTTT.

The V call is TRBV25-1, the J call TRBJ2-7; TRBD2 agrees at 9 bases. With V trimmed by 1 base and J by 5 bases, 9 bases remained unmatched. The CDR3 extends over 16 amino acids. Germline CDR1 reads MGHDK; CDR2 reads SYGVNS. CDR3 sequence: CASSESSLAGRDEQYF. In nucleotides, the CDR3 is TGTGCCAGCAGTGAATCTTCACTAGCGGGTCGCGACGAGCAGTACTTC.

This clone was detected only a few times. The CDR3 loop reads CASSSGQGWGYTF. In DNA, the CDR3 is TGTGCCAGCAGCTCGGGACAGGGCTGGGGCTACACCTTC. The chain uses TRBV11-2 and TRBJ1-2; TRBD1 aligns across 9 bases. The germline V gene encodes CDR1 SGHAT and CDR2 FQNNGV. The CDR3 has 13 residues. V lost 4 bases to trimming and J lost 8 bases; unmatched junction nucleotides: 5.

This clone turned up a few times. This rearrangement joins TRBV2 to TRBJ1-5; TRBD1 matches at 8 bases. Trimming removed 6 bases from V and 3 bases from J; junction bases left unmatched: 4. The CDR3 is 14 amino acids. CDR1 is SNHLY and CDR2 is FYNNEI in the germline V gene. CDR3 loop: CASSADRDNQPQHF. The DNA of the CDR3 is TGTGCCAGCAGCGCGGACAGGGACAATCAGCCCCAGCATTTT.

This clone showed up many times. CDR3 residues: CASSQDARGSSDTQYF. DNA for the CDR3: TGTGCCAGCAGCCAAGATGCTAGGGGAAGCTCAGATACGCAGTATTTT. V and J are TRBV14 and TRBJ2-3; D might be TRBD1 (5 bases). Trimming removed 0 bases from V and 4 bases from J, with 14 bases in between. The germline V gene has CDR1 SGHDN and CDR2 FVKESK. This CDR3 is built from 16 residues.

A single count supports this clone. This chain joins TRBV30 and TRBJ1-3; 7 nucleotides align to TRBD1. This CDR3 has 16 amino acids. Germline CDR1 is GTSNPN and CDR2 is SVGIG (reference sequence). V was clipped by 4 bases and J by 0 bases; unmatched bases: 9. CDR3 DNA: TGTGCCTGGACAACCTCAGGGGGGTACTCTGGAAACACCATATATTTT. It translates to CAWTTSGGYSGNTIYF.

This chain links TRBV9 with TRBJ2-1, with 8 bases matching TRBD1. Per the germline V gene, CDR1 is SGDLS and CDR2 is YYNGEE. The CDR3 has 16 residues. The V and J ends lost 3 bases and 2 bases, in that order; junction bases with no gene match: 7. CDR3 sequence (DNA): TGTGCCAGCAGCGGCAGGGGGCAAACCACCTACAATGAGCAGTTCTTC. This translates into CASSGRGQTTYNEQFF.

This clone was observed once. This chain uses TRBV14 with TRBJ1-2; a possible D gene is TRBD1 (6 bases). Germline-derived CDR1 and CDR2 are SGHDN and FVKESK. The CDR3 contains 15 residues. V lost 5 bases and J lost 4, with 17 bases in between. The CDR3 DNA sequence: TGTGCCAGCAGCGAAATAACCGGGACAACCTATGGCTACACCTTC. Translation gives CASSEITGTTYGYTF.

This clone was seen just once. The gene calls are TRBV6-6 and TRBJ1-5, with 10 nucleotides matching TRBD1. V lost 6 bases to trimming and J lost 7 bases; unmatched junction nucleotides: 9. CDR1 MNHNY and CDR2 SVGAGI come from the germline V gene (reference sequence). The CDR3 spans 15 residues. CDR3 in amino acids: CASRSTGGEGQPQHF. The CDR3, as DNA: TGTGCCAGCAGATCGACAGGGGGCGAGGGGCAGCCCCAGCATTTT.

This chain links TRBV5-6 with TRBJ1-2; D remains unclear. With 0 bases removed from V and 0 bases from J, the gap between germline ends came to 6 bases. Germline V gives CDR1 SGHDT, CDR2 YYEEEE. CDR3 size: 14 residues. The CDR3 spells CASSLASANYGYTF. DNA of the CDR3: TGTGCCAGCAGCTTGGCCTCAGCTAACTATGGCTACACCTTC.

This clone was found many times. The rearrangement joins TRBV28 to TRBJ2-1; 11 bases fit TRBD2. V trimming: 3 bases; J trimming: 7 bases; junction bases outside the gene matches: 17. Germline loops: CDR1 MDHEN, CDR2 SYDVKM. The CDR3 contains 19 residues. CDR3 DNA sequence: TGTGCCAGCAGTTTTGTAGGACTAGCGGGTAAAGAAAGACCGAATGAGCAGTTCTTC. Encoded protein: CASSFVGLAGKERPNEQFF.

J is TRBJ1-5 and V is TRBV28; D unresolved. CDR1 is MDHEN, CDR2 SYDVKM, per germline. The CDR3 is 15 amino acids. V was clipped by 7 bases and J by 2 bases, with 15 bases between them. DNA of the CDR3: TGTGCCAGCACCCCGGAGGCACCCGGCAATCAGCCCCAGCATTTT. Translating it yields CASTPEAPGNQPQHF. The whole variable domain, filled in from reference TRBV28 and TRBJ1-5, reads DVKVTQSSRYLVKRTGEKVFLECVQDMDHENMFWYRQDPGLGLRLIYFSYDVKMKEKGDIPEGYSVSREKKERFSLILESASTNQTSMYLCASTPEAPGNQPQHFGDGTRLSIL.

This chain links TRBV11-2 with TRBJ1-4, with D unclear. Per the germline V gene, CDR1 is SGHAT and CDR2 is FQNNGV. CDR3 size: 16 residues. The V and J ends lost 5 bases and 1 base respectively, with 14 bases between them. CDR3 in DNA: TGTGCCAGCAGCCCCCCTGGGAGACAAACTAATGAAAAACTGTTTTTT. It yields the protein CASSPPGRQTNEKLFF.

This rearrangement joins TRBV6-1 to TRBJ2-1; 9 bases fit TRBD1. This CDR3 region has 17 residues. CDR1 is MNHNS and CDR2 is SASEGT in the germline V gene. V shed 5 bases and J 0 bases; nucleotides not matched to a gene: 8. The CDR3 sequence is CASSKVLGQGSYNEQFF. The CDR3 DNA sequence: TGTGCCAGCAGTAAAGTCCTGGGACAGGGCTCCTACAATGAGCAGTTCTTC.

The chain recombines TRBV5-1 with TRBJ2-7; 9 nucleotides line up with TRBD1. Per the germline V gene, CDR1 is SGHRS and CDR2 is YFSETQ. V lost 0 bases, J lost 0 bases, and 7 bases stayed unmatched. The CDR3 covers 17 residues. CDR3 amino acids: CASSLDPAGQGSYEQYF. Here the CDR3 DNA reads TGCGCCAGCAGCTTGGACCCCGCGGGACAGGGCTCCTACGAGCAGTACTTC.

This clone was detected a few times. The rearrangement joins TRBV19 to TRBJ1-1, with 7 nucleotides matching TRBD1. Germline V gene sequence: CDR1 LNHDA, CDR2 SQIVND (reference sequence). V gave up 10 bases and J gave up 2 bases; unmatched junction bases: 13. There are 15 residues in the CDR3. CDR3 amino acids: CATSPRGDSNTEAFF. CDR3 coding DNA: TGTGCCACCTCCCCCAGGGGGGACAGTAACACTGAAGCTTTCTTT.

This rearrangement joins TRBV9 to TRBJ2-1, with 9 bases identical to TRBD2. The CDR3 runs 15 residues. With 3 bases clipped from V and 5 bases from J, the junction kept 6 bases outside the gene matches. CDR1 and CDR2 (germline): SGDLS, YYNGEE. In DNA, the CDR3 is TGTGCCAGCAGCGCAACTAGCGGGTTCCACAATGAGCAGTTCTTC. Translated, it gives CASSATSGFHNEQFF.

This chain uses TRBV5-1 with TRBJ2-1; 9 nucleotides line up with TRBD1. The CDR3 loop spans 17 amino acids. Germline lookup yields CDR1 SGHRS and CDR2 YFSETQ. The trim removed 4 bases at V and 7 bases at J, leaving 15 bases unmatched. CDR3 sequence (DNA): TGCGCCAGCAGCGACCGAGGGGACAGGGCTTCGCGGAATGAGCAGTTCTTC. This codes for CASSDRGDRASRNEQFF.

The rearrangement joins TRBV7-9 to TRBJ1-4; D may be TRBD1 (6 bases). The CDR3 sequence is 16 residues long. V was clipped by 6 bases and J by 0 bases, with 14 bases between them. CDR1 and CDR2 (germline): SEHNR, FQNEAQ (reference sequence). The CDR3 loop is CASRSTAGATNEKLFF. CDR3 bases: TGTGCCAGCAGGTCCACTGCAGGGGCAACTAATGAAAAACTGTTTTTT.

This clone was seen only once. The chain employs TRBV5-1 and TRBJ1-4; 7 nucleotides line up with TRBD1. CDR1 SGHRS and CDR2 YFSETQ come from the germline V gene. V lost 1 base, J lost 7 bases, and 7 bases stayed unmatched. The CDR3 extends over 15 amino acids. CDR3 nucleotide sequence: TGCGCCAGCAGCTTGAAGGAGGGGGCTTTTGAAAAACTGTTTTTT. This codes for CASSLKEGAFEKLFF.

This clone has just a few counts. The rearrangement links TRBV9 to TRBJ2-7; TRBD1 is a possible D gene (5 bases). V was clipped by 0 bases and J by 2 bases, with 15 bases between them. This CDR3 contains 16 residues. Germline values: CDR1 SGDLS, CDR2 YYNGEE. The CDR3, as DNA: TGTGCCAGCAGCGTAGGCCCAGGGCAATATACCTACGAGCAGTACTTC. Protein sequence: CASSVGPGQYTYEQYF.

The chain links TRBV5-6 to TRBJ1-2; TRBD1 aligns across 9 bases. The V and J ends lost 2 bases and 1 base, in that order; junction bases with no gene match: 3. Germline-derived CDR1 and CDR2 are SGHDT and YYEEEE. The CDR3 covers 15 residues. CDR3 sequence reads: CASSFRDRVNYGYTF. DNA for the CDR3: TGTGCCAGCAGCTTCCGGGACAGGGTTAACTATGGCTACACCTTC.

This sequence joins TRBV5-6 and TRBJ1-6; no reliable D call. The CDR3 length is 13 residues. Looked up from germline, CDR1 is SGHDT and CDR2 is YYEEEE. Trimming stripped 1 base from V and 8 bases from J, with 7 bases between. As DNA, the CDR3 is TGTGCCAGCAGCTTGTTAGGGTATTCACCCCTCCACTTT. As protein: CASSLLGYSPLHF.

The V call is TRBV6-1, the J call TRBJ2-4, with a tentative D call TRBD2 (6 bases). Germline CDR1 reads MNHNS; CDR2 reads SASEGT. This CDR3 comprises 13 residues. Trimming removed 7 bases at V and 1 base at J, with 8 bases between. The CDR3 nucleotides read TGTGCCAGCAACCGGGAGGCCAAAAACATTCAGTACTTC. Encoded protein: CASNREAKNIQYF.